This TCR beta chain was profiled in a study of Ad26.COV2.S vaccination and SARS-CoV-2 variants (dated by TCRdb to the early 2020s). Describing the broader study: Donors in the vaccine arm were drawn from COV1001, a phase I-IIa trial of Ad26.COV2.S in healthy adults that was multicentre, randomized, double-blind and placebo-controlled. Ad26.COV2.S was given intramuscularly at 5x10^10 or 1x10^11 viral particles, as a single shot or as two shots 56 days apart. TCRbeta repertoire sequencing served as the tool for gauging how specific and how broad the SARS-CoV-2-reactive T cell receptors were following Ad26.COV2.S vaccination. A total of roughly 30 samples were included in the TCR-sequenced set, comprising around 19 Ad26.COV2.S vaccine recipients, 5 placebo recipients and 8 SARS-CoV-2 convalescent individuals. Trial participants were randomized into five groups of five, in which low-dose or high-dose Ad26.COV2.S was given once or twice, or placebo was given on both occasions. Investigators did not know the trial group allocation while performing experiments and assessing outcomes. Here is what the overall study found, with its caveats: The authors noted that the TCR breadth and depth analyses may have underestimated total T cell responses. The study lacked the statistical power to compare responses across vaccine doses or regimens. Substantial breadth of spike-specific CD8+ and CD4+ T cell responses was reported after vaccination. Non-spike TCR breadth was comparable between vaccine and placebo recipients, consistent with the vaccine containing only spike. Ad26.COV2.S recipients had higher spike-specific TCR breadth than placebo recipients (P = 0.0014).

The CDR3, cysteine through phenylalanine, is 16 amino acids long. Only the CDR3 DNA is retained, 48 bases long and in frame from the first base. Reading the germline V gene (reference sequence) gives CDR1 MNHEY and CDR2 SMNVEV. Deletion took 5 bases off V and 5 bases off J, with a span of 22 bases between the germline ends. The treatment or condition label, read with the paper, signifies: around 19 received Ad26.COV2.S at low or high dose, single or two shots; 5 received placebo; per-sample allocation not given. Repertoires of vaccine and placebo recipients were sequenced from samples taken on day 63 after the first injection. Cohort 1b enrolled some 25 adults aged 18-55 years at a single site in Boston, USA, between 29 July and 7 August 2020. As a vaccine, Ad26.COV2.S was a replication-incompetent adenovirus type 26 vector that expressed a prefusion-stabilized SARS-CoV-2 spike protein derived from the original Wuhan strain.

This clone has only one observation. No cognate antigen has been identified for it. Base qualities are not recorded, but no much larger clone differs from it by a single base. The immunoSEQ Assay was the method used to sequence TCRbeta CDR3 regions. After extraction, genomic DNA underwent amplification by bias-controlled multiplex PCR, followed by high-throughput sequencing. Processing in the source paper ran as follows. To quantify the absolute abundance of every unique TCRbeta CDR3 region, sequences were collapsed and filtered. T cell fraction was estimated by normalization of TCRbeta template counts to usable DNA, with usable DNA being measured through amplification of reference genes present in all nucleated cells. Repertoire TCRs were annotated as SARS-CoV-2-specific by exact matching of V gene, CDR3 amino acid sequence and J gene to a known reactive TCR set. MIRA supplied the reference SARS-CoV-2 TCR set, which was filtered for enrichment in COVID-19-positive ImmuneCODE repertoires so that public or cross-reactive TCRs were removed. Drawing on the MIRA antigens, annotated TCRs were analysed further at the level of specific ORF or position within ORF. Breadth was defined as annotated unique rearrangements over total unique productive rearrangements; depth was the summed frequency of those rearrangements. Group comparisons of TCR breadth used two-sided Wilcoxon rank-sum tests. What TCRdb holds here is the immuneACCESS table cut down to in-frame rearrangements. Part of the clones is not present; checked against another copy, under half of the missing clones reflect an unresolved V gene, and the others are unexplained. D and trimming come from the DNA, and the V and J calls and clone size come from that table. This sample lists approximately 350,000 clones; under 90% were detected once. The ten largest clones capture just under 7.5% of the sample.

The sequence was collected from a person between 18 and 65 years old who received the Ad26.COV2.S COVID-19 vaccine or a placebo. The chain joins TRBV27 to TRBJ2-7, and possibly TRBD1, on 7 matching bases. This material consisted of peripheral blood, taken in a trial of Ad26.COV2.S vaccine versus placebo. The CDR3 region: CASSPTQGGWTDEQYF. The bases are TGTGCCAGCAGTCCTACTCAGGGGGGCTGGACAGACGAGCAGTACTTC.